The clone carrying this T cell receptor beta chain was counted a few times. The 5'RACE method, run with constant-segment primers, produced TCR alpha and TCR beta cDNA libraries (carrying sample barcodes and UMIs). Each CDR3 protein gets one entry after TCRdb re-called the 5' RACE reads with MiXCR. The sample includes hundreds of thousands of distinct CDR3 sequences, 17% of them seen just once. This record belongs to a study of T-cell memory formation after mild COVID-19. This CDR3 has 17 residues. Per germline, CDR1 MNHEY and CDR2 SVGAGI. Trimming shortened V by 0 bases and J by 3 bases, and 16 bases separated the two germline ends.

The sequenced material came from PBMCs or a T cell subset sorted from them (not recorded which). This TCR was sampled from an adult woman who had mild COVID-19 (a few samples of this study predate the infection). Cell type and time point are not known. The genes are TRBV6-5 and TRBJ2-3; tentatively, D is TRBD1 or TRBD2 (5 bases each). CDR3 sequence reads: CASSYSRWGMSTDTQYF. CDR3 DNA sequence: TGTGCCAGCAGTTACTCGAGATGGGGGATGTCGACAGATACGCAGTATTTT.